This is a list of T cell receptor beta chains from one sample in a study of control samples from healthy donors and cancer patients. Clones were read by immunoSEQ multiplex PCR, and TCRdb kept only the in-frame ones, dropping some. The sample gives roughly 160,000 clones, nearly 96% of which show up once; just over 1% is in the top ten. The sequenced material came from blood. These receptors came from a woman in her 30s in good health. CDR3s leave out the opening cysteine and the closing phenylalanine or tryptophan. Fields, in order: clone size, J gene, V gene, CDR3 protein. Rows may omit the clone size; those that give it use once, few, many or a size class.

size: -; J: TRBJ1-2; V: TRBV6-5; CDR3: ASSPRGGANYGYT
size: -; J: TRBJ1-5; V: TRBV7-2; CDR3: ASSLRVFQPQH
size: -; J: TRBJ1-2; V: TRBV6-5; CDR3: ASTKDRTNYGYT
size: -; J: TRBJ2-2; V: TRBV7-6; CDR3: ASSLSFSGELF
size: -; J: TRBJ1-1; V: TRBV7-9; CDR3: ASSPQTGGTTEAF
size: -; J: TRBJ2-3; V: TRBV5-1; CDR3: ASSLGASSDTQY
size: -; J: TRBJ2-7; V: TRBV6-5; CDR3: ASSYLDRGGYEQY
size: -; J: TRBJ1-1; V: TRBV6-5; CDR3: ASNTGTLNTEAF
size: -; J: TRBJ2-7; V: TRBV9; CDR3: ASSAGTVSYEQY
size: once; J: TRBJ2-1; V: TRBV13; CDR3: ASSLGTRLAGDNEQF
size: -; J: TRBJ2-5; V: TRBV29-1; CDR3: SVEGSGGGETQY
size: once; J: TRBJ1-5; V: TRBV3-1/TRBV3-2; CDR3: ASSQAGGLGNQPQH
size: -; J: TRBJ1-5; V: TRBV18; CDR3: ASSPPTGQPQH
size: -; J: TRBJ2-7; V: TRBV4-1; CDR3: ASSQVRDSSYEQY
size: -; J: TRBJ1-2; V: TRBV6-5; CDR3: ASSRTPDYGYT
size: -; J: TRBJ2-7; V: TRBV10-1; CDR3: ASSGQGGSYEQY
size: -; J: TRBJ2-2; V: TRBV5-1; CDR3: ASSLAKTGELF
size: once; J: TRBJ1-4; V: TRBV4-1; CDR3: ASSRGRRNEKLF
size: few; J: TRBJ2-1; V: TRBV5-1; CDR3: ASSPQVTSVDEQF
size: -; J: TRBJ1-6; V: TRBV9; CDR3: ASSAELRPNSPLH
size: -; J: TRBJ2-5; V: TRBV10-2; CDR3: ASSDPSGGQETQY
size: -; J: TRBJ2-3; V: TRBV4-2; CDR3: ASSYRGAATDTQY
size: -; J: TRBJ1-1; V: TRBV30; CDR3: ARGRVPNTEAF
size: -; J: TRBJ1-1; V: TRBV7-9; CDR3: ASSLGAQVDTEAF
size: -; J: TRBJ1-5; V: TRBV5-1; CDR3: ASRENNGGNQPQH